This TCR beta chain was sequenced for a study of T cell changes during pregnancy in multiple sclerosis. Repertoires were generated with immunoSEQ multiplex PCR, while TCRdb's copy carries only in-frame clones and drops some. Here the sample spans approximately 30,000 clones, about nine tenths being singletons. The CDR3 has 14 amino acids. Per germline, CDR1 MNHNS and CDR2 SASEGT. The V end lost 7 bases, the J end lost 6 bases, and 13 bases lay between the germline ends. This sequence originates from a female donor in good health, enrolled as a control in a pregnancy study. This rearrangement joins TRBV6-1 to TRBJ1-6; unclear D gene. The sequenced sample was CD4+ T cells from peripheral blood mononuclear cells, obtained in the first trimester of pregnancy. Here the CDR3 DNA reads TGTGCCAGCATTATGGGAGATATTAATTCACCCCTCCACTTT. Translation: CASIMGDINSPLHF.